The 32 T cell receptor beta chains listed next were all sequenced from one sample in a study of cytomegalovirus exposure and HLA in healthy donors. The PCR contained 60 Vbeta and 13 Jbeta primers. Only in-frame clones appear in the TCRdb table, and some are missing; sequencing was by immunoSEQ multiplex PCR. The sample consists of around 230,000 clones, over 75% of them appearing once. Sequencing was done on a sample of PBMCs. The receptors here all came from a male donor in good health and CMV-seronegative.

The CDR3 DNA reads as TGTGCTAGTGGTTTGGTTGGGGGGGGGCCAGCGGGATTTCGCGAGCAGTACTTC. Its protein is CASGLVGGGPAGFREQYF. This chain joins TRBV12-5 and TRBJ2-7; D might be TRBD2 (7 bases). CDR1 is LGHNT, CDR2 FRNRAP, per germline. V lost 0 bases and J lost 6, with 24 bases in between. The CDR3 is made up of 18 amino acids. The complete variable domain, with remaining parts taken from reference TRBV12-5 and TRBJ2-7, reads DARVTQTPRHKVTEMGQEVTMRCQPILGHNTVFWYRQTMMQGLELLAYFRNRAPLDDSGMPKDRFSAEMPDATLATLKIQPSEPRDSAVYFCASGLVGGGPAGFREQYFGPGTRLTVT.

V is TRBV9 and J is TRBJ1-3; D gene unclear. The CDR3 covers 15 residues. V was clipped by 3 bases and J by 2 bases, with 12 bases between them. Germline V CDR1 and CDR2: SGDLS, YYNGEE. CDR3 residues: CASSGTPGTGNTIYF. In nucleotides, the CDR3 is TGTGCCAGCAGCGGGACCCCGGGGACTGGAAACACCATATATTTT. Looking up the rest from reference TRBV9 and TRBJ1-3 gives the full variable domain: DSGVTQTPKHLITATGQRVTLRCSPRSGDLSVYWYQQSLDQGLQFLIQYYNGEERAKGNILERFSAQQFPDLHSELNLSSLELGDSALYFCASSGTPGTGNTIYFGEGSWLTVV.

The chain has TRBV19 and TRBJ2-3, with 10 bases fitting TRBD2. V was clipped by 7 bases and J by 3 bases; unmatched bases: 10. This CDR3 spans 16 amino acids. Per the germline V gene, CDR1 is LNHDA and CDR2 is SQIVND (reference sequence). The CDR3 region has the DNA TGTGCCAGTACCGGAGCGGGGGGGCGGGGTACAGATACGCAGTATTTT. Amino acid sequence: CASTGAGGRGTDTQYF.

As DNA, the CDR3 is TGTGCCTGGAGTTCCCCAGCTACAAACCGGGACAGGGATGGCTACACCTTC. It encodes CAWSSPATNRDRDGYTF. The rearrangement links TRBV30 to TRBJ1-2, with 9 bases that match TRBD1. Germline lookup yields CDR1 GTSNPN and CDR2 SVGIG (reference sequence). This CDR3 has 17 residues. V lost 2 bases to trimming and J lost 6 bases; unmatched junction nucleotides: 16.

The V call is TRBV5-1, the J call TRBJ1-1; D not certain. Between the trimmed V and J ends, which lost 7 bases and 3 bases, there was a span of 16 bases. CDR1 SGHRS and CDR2 YFSETQ come from the germline V gene. The CDR3 sequence is 14 residues long. The CDR3 sequence: CASRLYGVDTEAFF. The CDR3 nucleotides read TGCGCCAGCCGTCTTTACGGGGTCGACACTGAAGCTTTCTTT.

For this clone: Other DNA sequences within the sample encode an identical CDR3. The chain uses TRBV5-1 and TRBJ2-7; a possible D gene is TRBD1 (5 bases). This CDR3 is 14 amino acids long. The ends were cut back, 0 bases at V and 1 base at J, with 8 bases in the middle. The germline V gene encodes CDR1 SGHRS and CDR2 YFSETQ. CDR3 nucleotide sequence: TGCGCCAGCAGCTTGGGACAGCCATCCTACGAGCAGTACTTC. Its protein is CASSLGQPSYEQYF. Full variable domain (missing parts from reference TRBV5-1 and TRBJ2-7): KAGVTQTPRYLIKTRGQQVTLSCSPISGHRSVSWYQQTPGQGLQFLFEYFSETQRNKGNFPGRFSGRQFSNSRSEMNVSTLELGDSALYLCASSLGQPSYEQYFGPGTRLTVT.

V usage is TRBV6-5 and J usage is TRBJ1-5; 7 nucleotides match TRBD1. The CDR3 runs 15 residues. V lost 5 bases to trimming and J lost 6 bases; unmatched junction nucleotides: 10. CDR1 is MNHEY and CDR2 is SVGAGI in the germline V gene. Here the CDR3 reads CASSRRQGGGQPQHF. DNA of the CDR3: TGTGCCAGCAGTCGGCGACAGGGCGGAGGTCAGCCCCAGCATTTT.

The chain links TRBV14 to TRBJ2-7; weak D call: TRBD1 (5 bases). V shed 2 bases and J shed 4 bases, with 6 bases lying between them. Germline V gene data show CDR1 as SGHDN and CDR2 as FVKESK. This CDR3 has 12 amino acids. The CDR3 sequence is CASSQPGYEQYF. The DNA of the CDR3 is TGTGCCAGCAGCCAACCAGGGTACGAGCAGTACTTC.

The J gene is TRBJ1-1, the V gene TRBV7-9; D gene ambiguous. V lost 5 bases and J lost 4, with 8 bases in between. There are 12 residues in the CDR3. The germline gives CDR1 SEHNR, CDR2 FQNEAQ (reference sequence). This CDR3 reads CASSPRFTEAFF. The CDR3 nucleotides are TGTGCCAGCAGCCCCAGATTCACTGAAGCTTTCTTT.

The V and J genes are TRBV5-1 and TRBJ1-5, with D possibly matching TRBD1 (5 bases). Germline values: CDR1 SGHRS, CDR2 YFSETQ. V was trimmed by 2 bases and J by 5 bases, leaving 14 bases between them. The CDR3 consists of 15 residues. CDR3 DNA sequence: TGCGCCAGCAGCTTTAGAGGGGAGGGCGATCAGCCCCAGCATTTT. It specifies CASSFRGEGDQPQHF.

This clone was seen a few times. The rearrangement links TRBV6-1 to TRBJ1-5; no clear D. Germline V CDR1 and CDR2: MNHNS, SASEGT. The CDR3 length is 14 residues. The V end was cut by 6 bases, the J end by 0 bases, with 9 bases between. The CDR3 is CASRLVISNQPQHF. As DNA, the CDR3 is TGTGCCAGCAGACTCGTCATTAGCAATCAGCCCCAGCATTTT.

The chain couples TRBV18 to TRBJ2-6, with D maybe TRBD2 (5 bases). Trimming removed 3 bases from V and 1 base from J, with 10 bases in between. This CDR3 region has 16 residues. Germline loops: CDR1 KGHSH, CDR2 LQKENI. The CDR3 sequence is CASSPTGGSGANVLTF. The CDR3 coding sequence is TGTGCCAGCTCACCCACTGGAGGTTCTGGGGCCAACGTCCTGACTTTC.

The chain recombines TRBV7-2 with TRBJ1-3, with TRBD1 matching over 8 bases. Germline V CDR1 and CDR2: SGHTA, FQGNSA. CDR3 size: 16 residues. Trimming cost V 5 bases and J 4 bases; bases outside gene matches: 10. CDR3 loop: CASSTFQGATGNTIYF. CDR3 DNA: TGTGCCAGCAGCACCTTTCAGGGGGCAACGGGAAACACCATATATTTT.

CDR3 sequence reads: CASSTRQANEKLFF. CDR3 DNA sequence: TGTGCCAGTAGTACCAGACAGGCTAATGAAAAACTGTTTTTT. This sequence joins TRBV19 and TRBJ1-4; the D gene is possibly TRBD1 (6 bases). Germline assignment: CDR1 LNHDA and CDR2 SQIVND (reference sequence). This CDR3 is 14 amino acids long. Trimming took 4 bases from V and 3 from J, leaving 9 bases between them.

The table lists this clone with a few counts. The V call is TRBV18, the J call TRBJ2-1, with TRBD1 identical over 9 bases. The CDR3 runs to 16 residues. CDR1 is KGHSH, CDR2 LQKENI, per germline. The V gene end was trimmed by 3 bases and the J gene end by 5 bases; junction bases not matched to a gene: 8. CDR3 in amino acids: CASSPRGRTGDNEQFF. CDR3 DNA sequence: TGTGCCAGCTCACCCCGGGGGAGGACAGGGGACAATGAGCAGTTCTTC.

This chain's CDR3 is CASSVDVGTSVFGETQYF. The CDR3 DNA follows: TGTGCCAGCAGCGTAGACGTAGGGACTAGCGTTTTTGGAGAGACCCAGTACTTC. The chain is built from TRBV9 and TRBJ2-5, with 10 bases matching TRBD2. The CDR3 sequence is 18 residues long. V trimming: 0 bases; J trimming: 4 bases; junction bases outside the gene matches: 12. Germline CDR1 is SGDLS and CDR2 is YYNGEE.

This clone was recorded only once. The rearrangement links TRBV9 to TRBJ2-3; 8 nucleotides line up with TRBD1. The CDR3 covers 13 residues. CDR1 SGDLS and CDR2 YYNGEE come from the germline V gene. V lost 3 bases, J lost 11 bases, and 8 bases stayed unmatched. The CDR3 region is CASSGDRQLRQYF. The CDR3 DNA sequence: TGTGCCAGCAGCGGGGACAGGCAGTTAAGGCAGTATTTT.

The CDR3 reads CASSLRTGNYGYTF. The CDR3 coding sequence is TGCGCCAGCAGCTTAAGGACAGGGAACTATGGCTACACCTTC. This chain uses TRBV5-1 with TRBJ1-2; 8 nucleotides agree with TRBD1. Germline-derived CDR1 and CDR2 are SGHRS and YFSETQ. Losses at the gene ends were 2 bases for V and 2 bases for J; bases not matched to a gene: 2. CDR3 length equals 14 residues.

The chain recombines TRBV11-2 with TRBJ2-3; 7 bases map to TRBD1. This CDR3 is built from 14 residues. The trim removed 5 bases at V and 2 bases at J, leaving 4 bases unmatched. Germline V lookup: CDR1 SGHAT, CDR2 FQNNGV. Here the CDR3 DNA reads TGTGCCAGCAGCGTACAGGGGTACACAGATACGCAGTATTTT. Translating gives CASSVQGYTDTQYF.

V usage is TRBV5-4 and J usage is TRBJ2-7, with D possibly matching TRBD1 (5 bases). Trimming removed 0 bases from V and 0 bases from J, with 10 bases in between. This CDR3 has 15 amino acids. Germline values: CDR1 SGHNT, CDR2 YYREEE (reference sequence). The CDR3 DNA is TGTGCCAGCAGCTTGGCGACAGAGAGCTCCTACGAGCAGTACTTC. Amino acid sequence: CASSLATESSYEQYF.

The chain has TRBV4-3 and TRBJ2-1, with D possibly TRBD1 on 5 matching bases. Germline CDR1 and CDR2: LGHNA and YSLEER. Trimming took 1 base from V and 8 from J, leaving 9 bases between them. The CDR3 sequence is 13 residues long. The DNA of the CDR3 is TGCGCCAGCAGCCAAGGATGGGGCCATGAGCAGTTCTTC. As protein: CASSQGWGHEQFF.

J is TRBJ1-3 and V is TRBV29-1; possible D gene TRBD1, 6 bases. The V gene's germline CDR1 is SQVTM and CDR2 ANQGSEA. The CDR3 length is 15 residues. V lost 5 bases and J lost 8, with 22 bases in between. This CDR3 reads CSVIIHREPRDTIYF. CDR3 DNA: TGCAGCGTTATTATCCACAGGGAGCCTCGAGACACCATATATTTT. The full variable domain, rest sourced from reference TRBV29-1 and TRBJ1-3, is SAVISQKPSRDICQRGTSLTIQCQVDSQVTMMFWYRQQPGQSLTLIATANQGSEATYESGFVIDKFPISRPNLTFSTLTVSNMSPEDSSIYLCSVIIHREPRDTIYFGEGSWLTVV.

This clone appeared a few times. Other DNA sequences within the sample encode an identical CDR3. The J gene is TRBJ2-3, the V gene TRBV30, with 7 bases lining up with TRBD2. Germline V gene sequence: CDR1 GTSNPN, CDR2 SVGIG (reference sequence). This CDR3 region has 14 residues. The J segment lost 1 base and the V segment lost 0 bases, leaving 1 base of the junction unmatched. Written as DNA, the CDR3 is TGTGCCTGGAGTGTACGGGGGGGCACAGATACGCAGTATTTT. It encodes CAWSVRGGTDTQYF.

The chain recombines TRBV5-1 with TRBJ2-4; D is uncertain. CDR1 is SGHRS and CDR2 is YFSETQ in the germline V gene. The CDR3 spans 14 residues. Trimming stripped 1 base from V and 0 bases from J, with 5 bases between. DNA of the CDR3: TGCGCCAGCAGCTTGACAGTAGCCAAAAACATTCAGTACTTC. Its protein is CASSLTVAKNIQYF.

About this clone itself: At one boundary the junction diverges from the germline segment, which might be a read error. Within the sample, other DNA sequences also encode this same CDR3. V gene TRBV6-5 combines with J gene TRBJ2-1; 13 nucleotides agree with TRBD2. Germline lookup yields CDR1 MNHEY and CDR2 SVGAGI. The CDR3 covers 16 residues. Here the CDR3 reads CASSYSVLAGGNEQFF. In DNA, the CDR3 is TGTGCCAGCAGCTACTCAGTACTAGCGGGAGGGAATGAGCAGTTCTTC.

The V call is TRBV5-1, the J call TRBJ2-2; D is uncertain. The CDR3 covers 12 residues. Germline CDR1 SGHRS, CDR2 YFSETQ. V dropped 0 bases and J dropped 8 bases, with 5 bases sitting between them. The CDR3 region has the DNA TGCGCCAGCAGCTTGGAACAGGGGGAGCTGTTTTTT. Residues: CASSLEQGELFF.

The genes are TRBV15 and TRBJ1-2; D perhaps matches TRBD1 (5 bases). The V and J ends lost 5 bases and 4 bases respectively, with 14 bases between them. CDR3 length equals 14 residues. Germline CDR1 LNHNV, CDR2 YYDKDF (reference sequence). The CDR3 loop reads CATSRDRMGYGYTF. The CDR3 DNA is TGTGCCACCAGCCGCGACAGAATGGGCTATGGCTACACCTTC.

The chain carries TRBV11-2 and TRBJ2-7; D is ambiguous. V lost 4 bases and J lost 8, with 9 bases in between. CDR1 and CDR2 (germline): SGHAT, FQNNGV. The length of the CDR3 is 11 residues. The CDR3 DNA sequence: TGTGCCAGCAGCTCTCTAGGCCAGCAGTACTTC. Its protein product is CASSSLGQQYF.

The J gene is TRBJ2-2, the V gene TRBV4-1; 9 bases are shared with TRBD1. Germline loops: CDR1 MGHRA, CDR2 YSYEKL. The V segment lost 3 bases and the J segment 1 base; nucleotides outside the gene matches: 6. The CDR3 sequence is 17 residues long. This CDR3 reads CASSHPTGGGNTGELFF. For the CDR3, the DNA is TGCGCCAGCAGCCATCCGACAGGGGGGGGGAACACCGGGGAGCTGTTTTTT.

This clone has just one count. The chain is built from TRBV14 and TRBJ1-2; possibly TRBD1 for D (5 bases). V was clipped by 1 base and J by 8 bases, with 23 bases between them. This CDR3 has 17 amino acids. CDR1 SGHDN and CDR2 FVKESK come from the germline V gene. The CDR3 sequence is CASSQGGLSRRLNGYTF. The CDR3 DNA sequence: TGTGCCAGCAGCCAAGGGGGCCTAAGCCGGCGGTTGAACGGCTACACCTTC.

The V and J genes are TRBV7-2 and TRBJ1-6; D is undetermined. V was cut by 2 bases and J by 6 bases, with 11 bases left in between. Germline CDR1 is SGHTA and CDR2 is FQGNSA. The CDR3 sequence is 15 residues long. CDR3 nucleotides: TGTGCCAGCAGCTTATTCGGGGTAGGTAATTCACCCCTCCACTTT. Protein sequence: CASSLFGVGNSPLHF.

The rearrangement joins TRBV7-8 to TRBJ2-7; 10 bases are a match to TRBD1. V lost 5 bases and J lost 2; bases outside the gene matches: 12. CDR3 length: 17 amino acids. Germline-derived CDR1 and CDR2 are SGHVS and FQNEAQ. CDR3 sequence reads: CASSPQGGTGATYEQYF. The CDR3 DNA reads as TGTGCCAGCAGCCCCCAGGGGGGGACAGGGGCGACCTACGAGCAGTACTTC.